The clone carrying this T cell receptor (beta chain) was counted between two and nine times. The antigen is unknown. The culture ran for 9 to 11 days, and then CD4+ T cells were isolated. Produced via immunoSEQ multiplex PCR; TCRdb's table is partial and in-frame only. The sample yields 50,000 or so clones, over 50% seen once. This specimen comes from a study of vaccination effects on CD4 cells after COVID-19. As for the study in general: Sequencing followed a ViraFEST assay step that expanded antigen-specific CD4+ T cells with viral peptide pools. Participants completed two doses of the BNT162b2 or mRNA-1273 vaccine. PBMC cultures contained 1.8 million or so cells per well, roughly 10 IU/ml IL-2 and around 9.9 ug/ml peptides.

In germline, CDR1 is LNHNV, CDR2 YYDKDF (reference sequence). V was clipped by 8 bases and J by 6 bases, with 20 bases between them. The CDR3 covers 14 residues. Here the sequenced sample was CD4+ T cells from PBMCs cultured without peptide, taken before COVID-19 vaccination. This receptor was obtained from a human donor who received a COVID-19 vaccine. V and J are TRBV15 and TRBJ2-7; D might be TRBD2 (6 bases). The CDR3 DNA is TGTGCCACCTCGGGAGACATGGGGGTCGGCGAGCAGTACTTC. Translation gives CATSGDMGVGEQYF.